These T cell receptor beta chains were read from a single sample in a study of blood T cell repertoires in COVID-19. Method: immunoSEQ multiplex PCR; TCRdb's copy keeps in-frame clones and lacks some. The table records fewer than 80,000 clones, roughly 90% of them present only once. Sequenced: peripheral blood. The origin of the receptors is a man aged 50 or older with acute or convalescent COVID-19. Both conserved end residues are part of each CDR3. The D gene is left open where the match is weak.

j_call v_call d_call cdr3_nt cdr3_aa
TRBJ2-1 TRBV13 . TGTGCCAGCAGCTCTCAGGGTGTCTCCGACAATGAGCAGTTCTTC CASSSQGVSDNEQFF
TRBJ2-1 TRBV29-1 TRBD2 TGCAGCGATAAAGCGGGAGGGACAAATGAGCAGTTCTTC CSDKAGGTNEQFF
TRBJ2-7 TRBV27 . TGTGCCAGCGGAGACGGATGGTCCTACGAGCAGTACTTC CASGDGWSYEQYF
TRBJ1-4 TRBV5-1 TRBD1 TGCGCCAGCAGCTCGACAGGGGGCAAGGAAAAACTGTTTTTT CASSSTGGKEKLFF
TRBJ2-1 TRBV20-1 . TGCAGTGCGGGGAGGGAGCAGTTCTTC CSAGREQFF
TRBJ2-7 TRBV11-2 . TGTGCCAGCCAAGTCGGGGGAGGAAGCGAGCAGTACTTC CASQVGGGSEQYF
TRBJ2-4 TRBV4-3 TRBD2 TGCGCCAGCAGCCAAGAGGGGCCTAGCGGGAGTAAGGTAGCCAAAAACATTCAGTACTTC CASSQEGPSGSKVAKNIQYF
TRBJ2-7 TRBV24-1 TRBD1 TGTGCCACCAGTGATGGACAGGTTGGCGAGCAGTACTTC CATSDGQVGEQYF
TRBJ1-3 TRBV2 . TGTGCCAGCAGTCTGAGCCTGCCGGGAAACACCATATATTTT CASSLSLPGNTIYF
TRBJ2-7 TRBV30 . TGTGCCTGGAGTGTACTGAGCTCCGAGCAGTACTTC CAWSVLSSEQYF
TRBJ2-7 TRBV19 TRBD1 TGTGCCAGTAGTCCAAAGGACAGGAGAGACTACGAGCAGTACTTC CASSPKDRRDYEQYF
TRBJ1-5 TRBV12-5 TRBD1 TGTGCTAGTGGCCCCGGGACAGCTCCCAATCAGCCCCAGCATTTT CASGPGTAPNQPQHF
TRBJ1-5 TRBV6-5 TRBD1 TGTGCCAGCAGAGCACAGGGGAAGAGCAATCAGCCCCAGCATTTT CASRAQGKSNQPQHF
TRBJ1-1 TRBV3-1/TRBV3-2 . TGTGCCAGCAGCCTAATGAACACTGAAGCTTTCTTT CASSLMNTEAFF